This T cell receptor (beta chain) derives from a study of Graves' ophthalmopathy and Graves' hyperthyroidism. Background on the study: Peripheral blood was collected at initial diagnosis, before any treatment. Whole-study results and caveats: Both a roughly 70% sensitivity and an approximately 77% specificity characterized the model's predictions of ophthalmopathy progression.

This clonotype was counted at least ten times. Its antigen remains unknown. The TCR beta CDR3 regions underwent amplification from RNA transcripts. HTBI primers served in a first-round RT-PCR, which a second-round multiplex PCR followed. TCRdb fed the multiplex PCR reads into MiXCR, producing one record per CDR3 protein. This sample has approximately 700,000 distinct CDR3 sequences, with approximately 39% found just once. Germline V lookup: CDR1 SGHDT, CDR2 YYEEEE. The CDR3 loop spans 16 amino acids. Trimming took 0 bases from V and 0 from J, leaving 10 bases between them. Material for sequencing was peripheral blood. V usage is TRBV5-6 and J usage is TRBJ1-3; D gene unclear. This sequence originates from an adult man with Graves' ophthalmopathy. This CDR3 is CASSLVGLRSGNTIYF. In nucleotides, the CDR3 is TGTGCCAGCAGCTTGGTCGGCCTCCGCTCTGGAAACACCATATATTTT.